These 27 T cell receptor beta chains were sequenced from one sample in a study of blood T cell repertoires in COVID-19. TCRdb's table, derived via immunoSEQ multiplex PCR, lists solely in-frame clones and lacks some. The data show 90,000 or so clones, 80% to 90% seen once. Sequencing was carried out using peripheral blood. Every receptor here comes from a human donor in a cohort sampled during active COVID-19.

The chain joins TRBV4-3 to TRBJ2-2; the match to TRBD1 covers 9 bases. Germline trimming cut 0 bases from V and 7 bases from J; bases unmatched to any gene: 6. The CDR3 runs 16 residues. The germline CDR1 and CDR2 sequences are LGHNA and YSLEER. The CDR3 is CASSQDGTGRGGELFF. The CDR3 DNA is TGCGCCAGCAGCCAAGACGGGACAGGGAGGGGCGGGGAGCTGTTTTTT.

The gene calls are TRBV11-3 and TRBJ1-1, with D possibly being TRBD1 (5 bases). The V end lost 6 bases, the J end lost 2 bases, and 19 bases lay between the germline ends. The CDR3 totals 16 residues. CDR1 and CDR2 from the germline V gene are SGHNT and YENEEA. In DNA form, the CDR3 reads TGTGCCAGCAGTCTTGTGGCAACCGACAGCAACACTGAAGCTTTCTTT. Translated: CASSLVATDSNTEAFF.

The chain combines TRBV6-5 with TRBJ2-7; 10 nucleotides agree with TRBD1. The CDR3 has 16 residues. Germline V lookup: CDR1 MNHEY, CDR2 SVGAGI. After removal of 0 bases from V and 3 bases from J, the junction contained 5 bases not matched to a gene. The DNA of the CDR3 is TGTGCCAGCAGTTACTCGACAGGGGGCCGTTTCTACGAGCAGTACTTC. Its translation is CASSYSTGGRFYEQYF.

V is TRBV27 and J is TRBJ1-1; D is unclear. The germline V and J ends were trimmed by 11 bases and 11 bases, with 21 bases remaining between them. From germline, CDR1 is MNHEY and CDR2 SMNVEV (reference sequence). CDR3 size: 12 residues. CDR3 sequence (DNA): TGTGCCTCCGGCACCTCCCCCGGGTTTGCTTTCTTT. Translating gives CASGTSPGFAFF.

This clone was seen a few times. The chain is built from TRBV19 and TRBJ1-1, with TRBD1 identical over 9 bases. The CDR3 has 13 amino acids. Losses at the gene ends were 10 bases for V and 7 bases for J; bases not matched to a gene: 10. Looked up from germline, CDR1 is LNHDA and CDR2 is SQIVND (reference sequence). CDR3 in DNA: TGTGCCACTAAGGACAGGGGCGGCCTTGAAGCTTTCTTT. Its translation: CATKDRGGLEAFF.

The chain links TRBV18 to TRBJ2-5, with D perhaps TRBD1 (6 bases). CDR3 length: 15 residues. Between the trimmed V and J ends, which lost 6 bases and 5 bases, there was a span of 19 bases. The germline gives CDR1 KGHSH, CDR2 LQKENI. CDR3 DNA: TGTGCCAGCTCGTCGACAGGACTGAGGGAGGAGACCCAGTACTTC. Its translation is CASSSTGLREETQYF.

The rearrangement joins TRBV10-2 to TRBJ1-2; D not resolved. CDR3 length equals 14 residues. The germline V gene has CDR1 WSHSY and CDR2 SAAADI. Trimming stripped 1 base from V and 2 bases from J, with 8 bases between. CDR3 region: CASSEYSANYGYTF. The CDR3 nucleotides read TGCGCCAGCAGTGAGTACTCAGCGAACTATGGCTACACCTTC.

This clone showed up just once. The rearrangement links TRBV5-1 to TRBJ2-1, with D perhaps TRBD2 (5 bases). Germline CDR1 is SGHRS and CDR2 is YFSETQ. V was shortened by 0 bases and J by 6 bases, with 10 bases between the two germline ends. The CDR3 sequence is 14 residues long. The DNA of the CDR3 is TGCGCCAGCAGCTTGGATGCAGCGGCCAATGAGCAGTTCTTC. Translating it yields CASSLDAAANEQFF.

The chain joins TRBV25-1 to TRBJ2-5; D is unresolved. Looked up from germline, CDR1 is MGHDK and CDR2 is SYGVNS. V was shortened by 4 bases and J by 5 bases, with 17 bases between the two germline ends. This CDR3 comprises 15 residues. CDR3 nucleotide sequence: TGTGCCAGCAGTGGCTATTCGAATTCTATGGAGACCCAGTACTTC. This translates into CASSGYSNSMETQYF. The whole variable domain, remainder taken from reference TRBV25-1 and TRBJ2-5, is EADIYQTPRYLVIGTGKKITLECSQTMGHDKMYWYQQDPGMELHLIHYSYGVNSTEKGDLSSESTVSRIRTEHFPLTLESARPSHTSQYLCASSGYSNSMETQYFGPGTRLLVL.

The CDR3: CASRPNNRASGEKLFF. Here the CDR3 DNA reads TGTGCCAGCAGACCCAACAACAGGGCATCGGGTGAAAAACTGTTTTTT. The V call is TRBV6-6, the J call TRBJ1-4, with D tentatively TRBD1 (6 bases). V lost 6 bases and J 7 bases, leaving 21 bases between the germline ends. The CDR3 loop spans 16 amino acids. Germline CDR1 reads MNHNY; CDR2 reads SVGAGI (reference sequence).

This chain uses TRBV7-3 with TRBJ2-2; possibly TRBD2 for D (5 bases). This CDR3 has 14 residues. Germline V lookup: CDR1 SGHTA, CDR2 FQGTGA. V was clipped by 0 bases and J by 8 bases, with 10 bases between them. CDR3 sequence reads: CASSLTTSSGELFF. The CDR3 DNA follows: TGTGCCAGCAGCTTAACAACTAGTTCAGGGGAGCTGTTTTTT.

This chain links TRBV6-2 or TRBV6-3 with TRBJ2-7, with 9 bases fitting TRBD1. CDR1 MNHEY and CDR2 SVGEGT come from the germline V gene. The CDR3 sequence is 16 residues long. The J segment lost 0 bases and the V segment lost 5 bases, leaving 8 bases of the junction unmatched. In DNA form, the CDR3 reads TGTGCCAGCAGTCGGACAGGGGCCTATAGCTCCTACGAGCAGTACTTC. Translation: CASSRTGAYSSYEQYF.

CDR3 sequence reads: CASSPGQGNSPLHF. In DNA, the CDR3 is TGCGCCAGCAGCCCAGGACAGGGTAATTCACCCCTCCACTTT. The chain is built from TRBV4-1 and TRBJ1-6; 8 nucleotides line up with TRBD1. Germline-derived CDR1 and CDR2 are MGHRA and YSYEKL. This CDR3 is 14 amino acids long. V dropped 4 bases and J dropped 6; count of bases not matched to a gene: 2.

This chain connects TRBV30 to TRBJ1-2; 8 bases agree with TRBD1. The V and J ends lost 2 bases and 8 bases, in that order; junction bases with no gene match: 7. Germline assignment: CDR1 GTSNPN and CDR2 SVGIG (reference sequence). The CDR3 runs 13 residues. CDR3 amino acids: CAWSFTGGNGYTF. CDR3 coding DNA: TGTGCCTGGAGTTTTACAGGGGGAAACGGCTACACCTTC.

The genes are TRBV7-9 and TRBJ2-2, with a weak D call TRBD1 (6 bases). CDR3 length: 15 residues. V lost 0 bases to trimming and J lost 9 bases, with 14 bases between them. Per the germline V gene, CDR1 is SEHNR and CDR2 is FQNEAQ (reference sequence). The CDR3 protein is CASSLAGTNSRELFF. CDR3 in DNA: TGTGCCAGCAGCTTAGCGGGGACAAACTCGCGGGAGCTGTTTTTT.

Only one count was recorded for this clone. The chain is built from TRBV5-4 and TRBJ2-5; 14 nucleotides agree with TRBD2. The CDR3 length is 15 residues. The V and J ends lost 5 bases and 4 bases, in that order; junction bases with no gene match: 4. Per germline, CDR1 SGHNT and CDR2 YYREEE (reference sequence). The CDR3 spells CASRSGLAGVETQYF. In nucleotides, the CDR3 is TGTGCCAGCAGGTCGGGACTAGCGGGAGTAGAGACCCAGTACTTC.

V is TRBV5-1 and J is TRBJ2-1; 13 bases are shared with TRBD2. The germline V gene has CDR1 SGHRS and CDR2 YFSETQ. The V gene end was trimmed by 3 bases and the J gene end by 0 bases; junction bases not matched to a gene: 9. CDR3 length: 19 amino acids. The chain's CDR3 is CASSSWTSGGSGSYNEQFF. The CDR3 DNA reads TGCGCCAGCAGCTCGTGGACTAGCGGGGGTTCGGGCTCCTACAATGAGCAGTTCTTC.

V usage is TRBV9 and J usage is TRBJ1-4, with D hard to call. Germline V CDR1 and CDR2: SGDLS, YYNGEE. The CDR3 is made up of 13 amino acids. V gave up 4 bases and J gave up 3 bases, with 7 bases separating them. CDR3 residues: CASSKNSNEKLFF. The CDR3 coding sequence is TGTGCCAGCAGCAAAAACTCTAATGAAAAACTGTTTTTT.

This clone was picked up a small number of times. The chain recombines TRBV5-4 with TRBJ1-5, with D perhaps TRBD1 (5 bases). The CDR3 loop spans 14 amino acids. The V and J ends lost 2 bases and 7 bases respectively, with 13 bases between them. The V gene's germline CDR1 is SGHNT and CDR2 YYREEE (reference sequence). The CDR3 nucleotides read TGTGCCAGCAGCTTTTGGGGGGTTAGGCAGCCCCAGCATTTT. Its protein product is CASSFWGVRQPQHF. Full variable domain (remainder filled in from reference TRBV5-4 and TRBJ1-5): ETGVTQSPTHLIKTRGQQVTLRCSSQSGHNTVSWYQQALGQGPQFIFQYYREEENGRGNFPPRFSGLQFPNYSSELNVNALELDDSALYLCASSFWGVRQPQHFGDGTRLSIL.

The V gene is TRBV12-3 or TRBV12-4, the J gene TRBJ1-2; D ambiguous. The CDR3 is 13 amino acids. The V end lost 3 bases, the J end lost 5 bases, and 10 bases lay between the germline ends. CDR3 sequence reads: CASSLLLPYGYTF. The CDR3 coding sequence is TGTGCCAGCAGTTTGTTACTCCCATATGGCTACACCTTC.

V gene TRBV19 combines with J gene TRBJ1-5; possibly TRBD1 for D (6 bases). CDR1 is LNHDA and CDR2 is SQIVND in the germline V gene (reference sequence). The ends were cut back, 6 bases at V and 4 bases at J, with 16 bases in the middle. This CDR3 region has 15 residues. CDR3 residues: CASRPTGERNQPQHF. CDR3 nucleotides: TGTGCCAGTAGGCCGACAGGAGAGAGGAATCAGCCCCAGCATTTT. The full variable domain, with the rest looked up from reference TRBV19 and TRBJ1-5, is DGGITQSPKYLFRKEGQNVTLSCEQNLNHDAMYWYRQDPGQGLRLIYYSQIVNDFQKGDIAEGYSVSREKKESFPLTVTSAQKNPTAFYLCASRPTGERNQPQHFGDGTRLSIL.

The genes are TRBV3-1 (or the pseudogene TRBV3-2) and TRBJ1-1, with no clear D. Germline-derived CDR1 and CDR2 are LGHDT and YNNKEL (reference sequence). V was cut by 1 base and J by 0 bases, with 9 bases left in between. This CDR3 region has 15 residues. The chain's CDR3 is CASSQVREVNTEAFF. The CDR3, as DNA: TGTGCCAGCAGCCAAGTAAGGGAGGTGAACACTGAAGCTTTCTTT.

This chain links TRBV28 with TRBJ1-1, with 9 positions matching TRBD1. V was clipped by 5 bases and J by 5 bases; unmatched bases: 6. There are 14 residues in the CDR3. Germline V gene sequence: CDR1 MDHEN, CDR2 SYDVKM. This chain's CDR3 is CASSRQGGWTEAFF. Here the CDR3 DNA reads TGTGCCAGCAGTAGACAGGGGGGCTGGACTGAAGCTTTCTTT.

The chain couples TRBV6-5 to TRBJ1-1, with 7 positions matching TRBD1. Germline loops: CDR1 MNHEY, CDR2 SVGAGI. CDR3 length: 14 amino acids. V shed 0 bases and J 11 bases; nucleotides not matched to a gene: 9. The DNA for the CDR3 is TGTGCCAGCAGTTACTCGCGACAGGGTTTTGGGGCTTTCTTT. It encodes CASSYSRQGFGAFF.

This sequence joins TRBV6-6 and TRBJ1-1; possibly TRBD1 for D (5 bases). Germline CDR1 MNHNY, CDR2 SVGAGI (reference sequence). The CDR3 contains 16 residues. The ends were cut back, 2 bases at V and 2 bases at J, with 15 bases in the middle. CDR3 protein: CASSYGGEKGNTEAFF. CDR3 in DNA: TGTGCCAGCAGTTACGGGGGGGAAAAGGGAAACACTGAAGCTTTCTTT.

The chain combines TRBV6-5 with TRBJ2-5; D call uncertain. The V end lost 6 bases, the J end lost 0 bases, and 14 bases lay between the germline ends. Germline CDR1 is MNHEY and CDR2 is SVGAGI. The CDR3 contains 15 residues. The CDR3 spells CASSSYGPYQETQYF. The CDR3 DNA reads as TGTGCCAGCAGCTCTTATGGGCCGTACCAAGAGACCCAGTACTTC.

The CDR3 reads CASSPDRGKGTQYF. In DNA, the CDR3 is TGTGCCAGCAGTCCCGACCGGGGGAAGGGGACCCAGTACTTC. This rearrangement joins TRBV6-5 to TRBJ2-5; D perhaps matches TRBD2 (6 bases). This CDR3 is built from 14 residues. The V gene lost 5 bases and the J gene lost 7 bases, with 17 bases spanning the gap. Germline CDR1 and CDR2: MNHEY and SVGAGI.